The clone carrying this T cell receptor beta chain was counted between two and nine times. Its antigen is as yet unknown. Roughly 0.5 to 1 ug RNA was reverse transcribed with random hexamers. MiXCR, run by TCRdb on the immunoSEQ multiplex PCR reads, gives a single entry per CDR3 protein. The table has under 350,000 distinct CDR3 sequences, 92% seen once; the top ten hold approximately 0.065%. The CDR3 is 17 residues long. V shed 2 bases and J 4 bases; nucleotides not matched to a gene: 9. CDR1 and CDR2 (germline): LNHNV, YYDKDF (reference sequence). The sample originates from a study of CD8 T cells in Susac syndrome. Study-wide points: TCR sequencing and HLA analysis covered a relatively small number of individuals.

The TCR sequence derives from a human donor with multiple sclerosis. The rearrangement links TRBV15 to TRBJ2-7; 12 nucleotides line up with TRBD2. Sample: CD4+ T cells from PBMCs. The DNA for the CDR3 is TGTGCCACCAGCAGATACCTCCTAGCGGGAGGGCCGTACGAGCAGTACTTC. The encoded protein is CATSRYLLAGGPYEQYF.